One and the same sample provided the 4 T cell receptor beta chains below, sequenced in a study of OX40 agonist ivuxolimab in advanced cancers. Repertoires were generated with immunoSEQ multiplex PCR, while TCRdb's copy carries only in-frame clones and drops some. The table has some 49,000 clones, roughly 85% seen once. Source: CD4+ or CD8+ T cells sorted from blood, taken in a trial of the OX40 agonist ivuxolimab. The receptors here all came from an adult with an advanced solid tumor such as melanoma, head and neck, liver or kidney cancer.

The chain is built from TRBV29-1 and TRBJ2-5; D perhaps matches TRBD2 (5 bases). CDR1 SQVTM and CDR2 ANQGSEA come from the germline V gene. The CDR3 extends over 13 amino acids. Trimming removed 7 bases at V and 0 bases at J, with 12 bases between. The CDR3 loop is CSANRGNQETQYF. The CDR3 DNA reads as TGCAGCGCAAACCGGGGTAACCAAGAGACCCAGTACTTC.

The chain is built from TRBV27 and TRBJ2-6; TRBD2 aligns across 8 bases. The germline CDR1 and CDR2 sequences are MNHEY and SMNVEV (reference sequence). V shed 1 base, J shed 0 bases, and the junction held 8 bases outside the gene matches. This CDR3 spans 19 amino acids. CDR3: CASSLYQTSARSGANVLTF. CDR3 nucleotides: TGTGCCAGCAGTTTATATCAGACTAGCGCCCGCTCTGGGGCCAACGTCCTGACTTTC.

This chain connects TRBV7-9 to TRBJ2-5; possible D gene TRBD2, 6 bases. V was shortened by 3 bases and J by 1 base, with 12 bases between the two germline ends. The CDR3 extends over 15 amino acids. Germline V gene lookup returns CDR1 SEHNR and CDR2 FQNEAQ (reference sequence). CDR3 region: CASSFTEGFQETQYF. CDR3 DNA sequence: TGTGCCAGCAGCTTCACGGAGGGGTTCCAAGAGACCCAGTACTTC. Together with reference TRBV7-9 and TRBJ2-5, the CDR3 gives the full variable domain: DTGVSQNPRHKITKRGQNVTFRCDPISEHNRLYWYRQTLGQGPEFLTYFQNEAQLEKSRLLSDRFSAERPKGSFSTLEIQRTEQGDSAMYLCASSFTEGFQETQYFGPGTRLLVL.

The rearrangement joins TRBV28 to TRBJ2-1; the match to TRBD2 covers 14 bases. This CDR3 spans 16 amino acids. J gave up 6 bases and V 2 bases, and 3 bases lay outside the gene matches. Germline loops: CDR1 MDHEN, CDR2 SYDVKM. The CDR3 DNA reads TGTGCCAGCAGTTTACAGGGGACTAGCGGGAGCAATGAGCAGTTCTTC. Its translation is CASSLQGTSGSNEQFF.